The rows below give T cell receptor beta chains drawn from one sample of a study of type 1 regulatory T cells. Antigen specificity for these receptors is unknown. MiXCR, applied by TCRdb to the reads, yields one record per CDR3 protein. The sample has more than 50,000 distinct CDR3 sequences; approximately 60% are singletons. The sequenced sample consisted of cultured non-Tr1 T cells, either the whole culture or a sorted T cell fraction (not recorded which). The receptors were gathered from a human donor in good health. CDR3s include the opening cysteine and the closing phenylalanine or tryptophan. Each record gives: V gene, D gene, J gene, clone size, CDR3 DNA, CDR3 protein. The D gene is left open where the match is weak. Not all rows give a size; the values are once, few, many and, for expanded clones, a class.

TRBV24-1,.,TRBJ2-3,few,TGTGCCACCAGTGAACCCCCTAGCGTCATCACAGATACGCAGTATTTT,CATSEPPSVITDTQYF
TRBV12-3/TRBV12-4,.,TRBJ2-5,.,TGTGCCAGCAGTTTAGCGCCGGATTTGGGGACCCAGTACTTC,CASSLAPDLGTQYF
TRBV12-3/TRBV12-4,.,TRBJ2-7,.,TGTGCCAGCAGTAGGGGGGTCAACTACGAGCAGTACTTC,CASSRGVNYEQYF
TRBV6-6,TRBD2,TRBJ2-7,.,TGTGCCAGCAGTTCCAGCGGGAGCTACGAGCAGTACTTC,CASSSSGSYEQYF
TRBV6-5,TRBD1,TRBJ1-1,.,TGTGCCAGCAGTACAGGGGGCACTGAAGCTTTCTTT,CASSTGGTEAFF
TRBV20-1,.,TRBJ1-1,.,TGCAGTGCCAATTCCGCGAGAAGCGCGAACACTGAAGCTTTCTTT,CSANSARSANTEAFF
TRBV5-5,TRBD2,TRBJ2-1,.,TGTGCCAACAGCTTCGGCGGGGGGAGTCACAATGAGCAGTTCTTC,CANSFGGGSHNEQFF
TRBV7-3,.,TRBJ2-2,few,TGTGCCAGCAGCCAGCAGGAGGTCACCGGGGAGCTGTTTTTT,CASSQQEVTGELFF
TRBV4-1,TRBD2,TRBJ2-2,once,TGCGCCAGCAGCCAAGGACGCCTAGCGGGAGTCCGGCACGGGGAGCTGTTTTTT,CASSQGRLAGVRHGELFF
TRBV6-1,TRBD1,TRBJ1-3,.,TGTGCCAGCAGTGAAACCGGGACAGGGGTTGGAAACACCATATATTTT,CASSETGTGVGNTIYF
TRBV19,.,TRBJ1-5,.,TGTGCCAGTAGGAGGGGCGGTAATAGCAATCAGCCCCAGCATTTT,CASRRGGNSNQPQHF
TRBV27,.,TRBJ2-7,.,TGTGCCAGCAGAACAGGACCCCCTCTCTACGAGCAGTACTTC,CASRTGPPLYEQYF
TRBV5-1,.,TRBJ2-2,.,TGCGCCAGCAGATCCCAGGGGGGCACCGGGGAGCTGTTTTTT,CASRSQGGTGELFF
TRBV5-1,TRBD2,TRBJ2-2,.,TGCGCCAGCAGTCTTTTAGCGGGTTACACCGGGGAGCTGTTTTTT,CASSLLAGYTGELFF
TRBV4-2,TRBD2,TRBJ2-3,once,TGTGCCAGCAGCCAAGATCGAGGTAGCGGGAGTGGTACAGATACGCAGTATTTT,CASSQDRGSGSGTDTQYF
TRBV25-1,.,TRBJ2-7,few,TGTGCCAGCAGTGAAAGGGGGAACTTCAATTACGAGCAGTACTTC,CASSERGNFNYEQYF
TRBV6-6,.,TRBJ1-1,.,TGTGCCAGCAGTTACGGCGGGACTGGGAGAAACACTGAAGCTTTCTTT,CASSYGGTGRNTEAFF
TRBV6-5,.,TRBJ2-2,.,TGTGCCAGCGTAGGGGGACCCGGGGAGCTGTTTTTT,CASVGGPGELFF
TRBV20-1,TRBD2,TRBJ2-3,.,TGCAGTGCTAGCGGGAGGGCCGGAGATACGCAGTATTTT,CSASGRAGDTQYF
TRBV24-1,TRBD1,TRBJ2-3,.,TGTGCCACCGCTGCGGGACAGGGGGCAGAGAATACGCAGTATTTT,CATAAGQGAENTQYF
TRBV11-2,TRBD1,TRBJ1-1,.,TGTGCCAGCAGCCGGACAGGCCCCACTGAAGCTTTCTTT,CASSRTGPTEAFF
TRBV19,TRBD2,TRBJ2-1,.,TGTGCCAGTGCGACGACCGGGACTAGTGACAATGAGCAGTTCTTC,CASATTGTSDNEQFF
TRBV7-8,TRBD1,TRBJ2-7,.,TGTGCCAGCAGCAATCGACAGGGAGCCTACGAGCAGTACTTC,CASSNRQGAYEQYF
TRBV5-1,.,TRBJ2-1,few,TGCGCCAGCAGCCAACCCGCCGGGACCGACACCTACAATGAGCAGTTCTTC,CASSQPAGTDTYNEQFF
TRBV6-2/TRBV6-3,TRBD2,TRBJ2-1,once,TGTGCCAGCACTCCGCGGGGTAGCGGGAGGCTAAATGAGCAGTTCTTC,CASTPRGSGRLNEQFF
TRBV5-1,.,TRBJ2-7,.,TGCGCCAGCAGCTCCCGTTCCTCGGAGGTTTCCTACGAGCAGTACTTC,CASSSRSSEVSYEQYF
TRBV2,TRBD1,TRBJ1-6,.,TGTGCCAGCAGCACCTTGACAGGGGATAATTCACCCCTCCACTTT,CASSTLTGDNSPLHF
TRBV5-5,TRBD1,TRBJ1-4,.,TGTGCCAGTTCGTACAGGGGTGATGAAAAACTGTTTTTT,CASSYRGDEKLFF
TRBV2,TRBD1,TRBJ2-5,few,TGTGCCAGCACCCGACAGGGGGTTATTGAGACCCAGTACTTC,CASTRQGVIETQYF
TRBV7-2,.,TRBJ2-1,.,TGTGCCAGCAGCAAGGGTGACTCCTACAATGAGCAGTTCTTC,CASSKGDSYNEQFF
TRBV5-4,.,TRBJ2-3,few,TGTGCCAGCAGCGGAGGGACCGCCGGGCCAGATACGCAGTATTTT,CASSGGTAGPDTQYF
TRBV5-1,TRBD1,TRBJ2-2,.,TGCGCCAGCAGCCGATCGGAGACAGGGGTACCCGGGGAGCTGTTTTTT,CASSRSETGVPGELFF